This T cell receptor beta chain was retrieved from a study of siplizumab effects on memory and regulatory T cells. Overall study findings and caveats: Naive T cells looked more diverse than memory cells and looked like major alloresponse contributors. Siplizumab significantly lowered the alloreactive sequences that could be traced to unstimulated CD4+ memory cells. In roughly 80-97% of proliferating CD4+ or CD8+ clones, a naive or memory phenotype could not be assigned.

The table lists this clone with a count of one. Its cognate antigen is unknown. Generated by immunoSEQ multiplex PCR, the TCRdb table keeps only in-frame clones and is missing some. The sample contains approximately 120,000 clones, around 92% of which appear only once. This TCR derives from a human donor in good health. The specimen sequenced was Tregs sorted from blood.

In DNA, the CDR3 is TGTGCCAGTACCCTATCGACAGGTATCGGATCGGAGGCCAACGTCCTGACTTTC. Its protein is CASTLSTGIGSEANVLTF. The V and J genes are TRBV19 and TRBJ2-6, with D tentatively TRBD1 (6 bases). This CDR3 is 18 amino acids long. In germline, CDR1 is LNHDA, CDR2 SQIVND (reference sequence). Trimming took off 7 bases at V and 6 bases at J, with 25 bases between the two ends.